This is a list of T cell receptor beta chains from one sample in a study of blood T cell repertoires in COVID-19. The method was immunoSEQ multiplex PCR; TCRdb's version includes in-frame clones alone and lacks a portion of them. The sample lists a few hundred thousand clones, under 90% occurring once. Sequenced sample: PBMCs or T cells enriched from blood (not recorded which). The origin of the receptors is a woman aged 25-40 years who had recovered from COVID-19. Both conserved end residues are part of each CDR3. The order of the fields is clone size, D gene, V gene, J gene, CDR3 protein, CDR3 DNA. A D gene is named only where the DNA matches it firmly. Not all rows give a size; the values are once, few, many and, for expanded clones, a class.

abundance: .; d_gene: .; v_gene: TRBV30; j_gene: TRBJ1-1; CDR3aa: CAWSRENTEAFF; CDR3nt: TGTGCCTGGTCGAGGGAGAACACTGAAGCTTTCTTT
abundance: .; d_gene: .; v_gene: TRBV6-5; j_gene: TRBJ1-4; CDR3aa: CASSLQEPVGKLFF; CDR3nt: TGTGCCAGCAGTCTACAGGAACCGGTTGGAAAACTGTTTTTT
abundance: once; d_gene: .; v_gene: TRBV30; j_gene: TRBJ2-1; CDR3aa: CAWSEGLTYHNEQFF; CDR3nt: TGTGCCTGGAGTGAGGGGCTAACCTACCACAATGAGCAGTTCTTC
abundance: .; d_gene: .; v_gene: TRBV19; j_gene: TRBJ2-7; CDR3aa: CASSLEGQNYEQYF; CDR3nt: TGTGCCAGTAGTCTCGAAGGACAGAACTACGAGCAGTACTTC
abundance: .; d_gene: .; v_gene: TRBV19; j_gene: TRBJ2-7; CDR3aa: CASSIAGSAEQYF; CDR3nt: TGTGCCAGTAGTATCGCGGGGTCTGCCGAGCAGTACTTC
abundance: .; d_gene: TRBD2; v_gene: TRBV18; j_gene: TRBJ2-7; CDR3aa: CASSPGRDEQYF; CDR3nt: TGTGCCAGCTCACCAGGGAGGGACGAGCAGTACTTC
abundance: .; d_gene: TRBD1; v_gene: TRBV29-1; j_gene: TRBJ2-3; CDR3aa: CSVVPRQGVTDTQYF; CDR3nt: TGCAGCGTTGTTCCTAGGCAGGGGGTGACAGATACGCAGTATTTT
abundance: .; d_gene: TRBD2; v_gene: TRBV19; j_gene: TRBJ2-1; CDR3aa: CASSILASGNEQFF; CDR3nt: TGTGCCAGTAGTATTTTGGCTAGCGGGAATGAGCAGTTCTTC
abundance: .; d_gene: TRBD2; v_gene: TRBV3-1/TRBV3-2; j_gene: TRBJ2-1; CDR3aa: CASSQDSGGLDHEQFF; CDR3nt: TGTGCCAGCAGCCAAGATTCGGGGGGACTAGATCATGAGCAGTTCTTC
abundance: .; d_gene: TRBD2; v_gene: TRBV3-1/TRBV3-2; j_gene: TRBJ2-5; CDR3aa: CASSQDSGSDETQYF; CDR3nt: TGTGCCAGCAGCCAAGATAGCGGGAGCGACGAGACCCAGTACTTC
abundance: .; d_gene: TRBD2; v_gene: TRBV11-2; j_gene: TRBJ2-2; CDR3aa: CASSLGEAGAGELFF; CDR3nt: TGTGCCAGCAGCTTAGGGGAAGCGGGAGCCGGGGAGCTGTTTTTT
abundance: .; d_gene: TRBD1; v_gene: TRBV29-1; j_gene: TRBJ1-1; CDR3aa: CSVDFTGTGSAFF; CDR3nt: TGCAGCGTTGATTTTACCGGGACAGGGTCGGCTTTCTTT
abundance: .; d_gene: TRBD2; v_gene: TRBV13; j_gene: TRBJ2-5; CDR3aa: CASSLRSSGNQQETQYF; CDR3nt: TGTGCCAGCAGCTTAAGGTCAAGCGGGAACCAACAAGAGACCCAGTACTTC
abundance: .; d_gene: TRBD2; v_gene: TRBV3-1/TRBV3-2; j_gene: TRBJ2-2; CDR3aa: CASSQGTSGIAPTGELFF; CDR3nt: TGTGCCAGCAGCCAAGGGACTAGCGGGATTGCCCCCACCGGGGAGCTGTTTTTT
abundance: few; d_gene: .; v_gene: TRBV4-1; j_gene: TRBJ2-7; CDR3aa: CASSQVPGYEQYF; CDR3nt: TGCGCCAGCAGCCAAGTGCCGGGGTACGAGCAGTACTTC
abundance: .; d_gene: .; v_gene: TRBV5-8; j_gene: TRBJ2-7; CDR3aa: CASSFGGRRGKQYF; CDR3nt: TGTGCCAGCAGCTTCGGGGGGCGCCGGGGGAAGCAGTACTTC
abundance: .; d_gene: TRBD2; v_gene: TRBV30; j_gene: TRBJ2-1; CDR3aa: CASTVPGGSFYNEQFF; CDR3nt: TGTGCCTCCACGGTACCGGGCGGGAGTTTTTACAATGAGCAGTTCTTC
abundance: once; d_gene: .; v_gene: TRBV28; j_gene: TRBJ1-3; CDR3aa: CASTLGGLGNTIYF; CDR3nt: TGTGCCAGCACCTTAGGAGGGCTCGGAAACACCATATATTTT
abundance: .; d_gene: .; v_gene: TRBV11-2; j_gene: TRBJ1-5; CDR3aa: CASSLQNQPQHF; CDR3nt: TGTGCCAGCAGCTTACAGAACCAGCCCCAGCATTTT
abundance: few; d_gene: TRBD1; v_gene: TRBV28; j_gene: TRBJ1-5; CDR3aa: CASSFAGGAGQPQHF; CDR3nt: TGTGCCAGCAGTTTCGCAGGGGGCGCGGGTCAGCCCCAGCATTTT
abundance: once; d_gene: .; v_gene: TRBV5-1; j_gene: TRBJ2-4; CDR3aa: CASSYGPRQGNIQYF; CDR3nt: TGCGCCAGCAGCTACGGGCCCCGGCAGGGAAACATTCAGTACTTC
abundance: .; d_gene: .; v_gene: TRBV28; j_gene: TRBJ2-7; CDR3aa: CASSLSIFPYEQYF; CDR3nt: TGTGCCAGCAGCCTATCAATATTCCCCTACGAGCAGTACTTC
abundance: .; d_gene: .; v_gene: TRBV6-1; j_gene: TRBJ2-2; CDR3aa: CASSELQRNTGELFF; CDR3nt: TGTGCCAGCAGTGAACTACAGAGAAACACCGGGGAGCTGTTTTTT
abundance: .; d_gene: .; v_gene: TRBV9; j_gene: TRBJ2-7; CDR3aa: CASSVHSSGTYEQYF; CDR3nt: TGTGCCAGCAGCGTACATAGTAGCGGAACCTACGAGCAGTACTTC
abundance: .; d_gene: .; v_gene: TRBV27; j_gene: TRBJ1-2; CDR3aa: CASSLFSQGYGYTF; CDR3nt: TGTGCCAGCAGTTTATTTTCGCAGGGTTATGGCTACACCTTC
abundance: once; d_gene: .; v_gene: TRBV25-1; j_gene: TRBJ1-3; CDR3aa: CASRPSGNTIYF; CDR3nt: TGTGCCAGCAGACCCAGTGGAAACACCATATATTTT
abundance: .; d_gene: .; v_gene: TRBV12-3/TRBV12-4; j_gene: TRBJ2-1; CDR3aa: CASSLVPYNEQFF; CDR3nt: TGTGCCAGCAGTTTAGTCCCGTACAATGAGCAGTTCTTC
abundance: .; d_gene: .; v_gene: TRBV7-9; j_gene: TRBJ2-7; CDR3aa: CASSLGVSGTYEQYF; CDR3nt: TGTGCCAGCAGCTTAGGCGTTAGCGGAACCTACGAGCAGTACTTC
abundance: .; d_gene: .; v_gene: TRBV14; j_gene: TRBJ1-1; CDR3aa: CASSQDPGLMNTEAFF; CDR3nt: TGTGCCAGCAGCCAAGATCCGGGACTGATGAACACTGAAGCTTTCTTT
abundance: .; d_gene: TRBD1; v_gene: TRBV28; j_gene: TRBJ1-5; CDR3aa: CASSFHPGTVNQPQHF; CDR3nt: TGTGCCAGCAGTTTCCATCCCGGGACAGTGAACCAGCCCCAGCATTTT
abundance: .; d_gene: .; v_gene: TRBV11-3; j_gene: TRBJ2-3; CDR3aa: CASSLGSSVPDTQYF; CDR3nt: TGTGCCAGCAGCTTAGGTTCTTCGGTTCCGGATACGCAGTATTTT